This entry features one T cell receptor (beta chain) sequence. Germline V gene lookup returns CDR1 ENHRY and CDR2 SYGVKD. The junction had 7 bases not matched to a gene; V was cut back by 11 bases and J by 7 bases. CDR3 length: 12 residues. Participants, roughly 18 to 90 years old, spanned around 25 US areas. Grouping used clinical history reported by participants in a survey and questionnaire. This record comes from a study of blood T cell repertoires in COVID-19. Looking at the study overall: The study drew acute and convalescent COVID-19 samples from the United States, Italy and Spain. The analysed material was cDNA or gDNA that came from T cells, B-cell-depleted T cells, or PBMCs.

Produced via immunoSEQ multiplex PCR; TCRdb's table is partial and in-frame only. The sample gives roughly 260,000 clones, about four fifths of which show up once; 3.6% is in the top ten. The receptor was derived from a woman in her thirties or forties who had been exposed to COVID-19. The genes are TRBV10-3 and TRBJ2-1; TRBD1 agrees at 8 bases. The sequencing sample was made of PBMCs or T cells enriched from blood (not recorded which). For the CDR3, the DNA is TGTGCCGCCGGGACAGGCCCAAATGAGCAGTTCTTC. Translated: CAAGTGPNEQFF.